This T cell receptor (beta chain) was identified in a study of monozygotic twins with inflammatory bowel disease. Each donor gave 2.5 to 3 ml of peripheral blood. UMIs with a 6-nucleotide sample barcode were added by template switching. Following a re-call of the 5' RACE reads, TCRdb has one entry per CDR3 protein and lacks DNA. This sample's table has about 300,000 distinct CDR3 sequences. The germline gives CDR1 WSHSY, CDR2 SAAADI. The CDR3 length is 12 residues. The receptor was isolated from a human donor with ulcerative colitis or Crohn's disease, or a healthy co-twin of an affected twin (not recorded which). The chain links TRBV10-2 to TRBJ2-5. Sequences were obtained from blood. The chain's CDR3 is CASRDRQETQYF.